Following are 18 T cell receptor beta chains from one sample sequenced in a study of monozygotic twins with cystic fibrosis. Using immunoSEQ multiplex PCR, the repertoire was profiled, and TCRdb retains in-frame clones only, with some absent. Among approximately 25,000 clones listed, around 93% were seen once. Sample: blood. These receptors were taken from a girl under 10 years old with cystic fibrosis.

The chain's CDR3 is CASSPPGNTIYF. In nucleotides, the CDR3 is TGTGCCAGCAGCCCCCCGGGAAACACCATATATTTT. This chain uses TRBV9 with TRBJ1-3, with unresolved D. The CDR3 runs 12 residues. Germline CDR1 and CDR2: SGDLS and YYNGEE. The ends were cut back, 4 bases at V and 4 bases at J, with 6 bases in the middle. The full variable domain, its missing parts supplied by reference TRBV9 and TRBJ1-3, is DSGVTQTPKHLITATGQRVTLRCSPRSGDLSVYWYQQSLDQGLQFLIQYYNGEERAKGNILERFSAQQFPDLHSELNLSSLELGDSALYFCASSPPGNTIYFGEGSWLTVV.

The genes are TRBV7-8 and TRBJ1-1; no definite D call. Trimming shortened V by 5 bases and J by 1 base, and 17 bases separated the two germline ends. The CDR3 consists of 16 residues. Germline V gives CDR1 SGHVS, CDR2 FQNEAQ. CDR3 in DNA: TGTGCCAGCAGCACCCGACTTTGGGGATCGAACACTGAAGCTTTCTTT. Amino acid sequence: CASSTRLWGSNTEAFF.

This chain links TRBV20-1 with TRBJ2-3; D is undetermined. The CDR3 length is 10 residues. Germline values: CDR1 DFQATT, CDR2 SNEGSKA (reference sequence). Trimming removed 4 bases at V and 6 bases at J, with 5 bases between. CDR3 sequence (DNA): TGCAGTGCTACTCGGGATACGCAGTATTTT. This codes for CSATRDTQYF.

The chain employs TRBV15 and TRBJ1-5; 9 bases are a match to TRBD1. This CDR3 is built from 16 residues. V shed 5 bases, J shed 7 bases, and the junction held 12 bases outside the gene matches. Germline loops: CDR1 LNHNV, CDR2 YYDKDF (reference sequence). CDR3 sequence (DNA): TGTGCCACCAGCGAAGGGACAGGGATCTTAATACAGCCCCAGCATTTT. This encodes CATSEGTGILIQPQHF.

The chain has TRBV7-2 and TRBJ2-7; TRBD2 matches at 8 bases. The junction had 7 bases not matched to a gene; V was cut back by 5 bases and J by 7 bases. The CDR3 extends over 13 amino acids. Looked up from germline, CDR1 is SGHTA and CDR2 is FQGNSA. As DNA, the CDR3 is TGTGCCAGCAGCCAACCGGGGGGGCGGGAGCAGTACTTC. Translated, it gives CASSQPGGREQYF.

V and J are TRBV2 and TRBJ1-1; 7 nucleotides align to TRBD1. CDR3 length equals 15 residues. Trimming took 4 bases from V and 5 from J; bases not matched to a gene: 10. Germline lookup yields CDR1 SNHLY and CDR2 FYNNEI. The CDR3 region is CASSGMDRLETEAFF. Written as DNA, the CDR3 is TGTGCCAGCAGTGGGATGGACAGGTTGGAAACTGAAGCTTTCTTT.

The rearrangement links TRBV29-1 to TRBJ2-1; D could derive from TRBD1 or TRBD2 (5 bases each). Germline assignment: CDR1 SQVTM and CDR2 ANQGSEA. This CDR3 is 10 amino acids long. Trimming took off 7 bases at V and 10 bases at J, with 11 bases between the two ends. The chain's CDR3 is CSARDHEQFF. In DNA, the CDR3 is TGCAGCGCCCGGGACCACGAGCAGTTCTTC.

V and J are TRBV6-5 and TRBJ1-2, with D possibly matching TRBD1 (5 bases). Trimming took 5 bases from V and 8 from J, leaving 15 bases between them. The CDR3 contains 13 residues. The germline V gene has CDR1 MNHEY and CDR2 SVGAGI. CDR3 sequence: CASSEQVLDGYTF. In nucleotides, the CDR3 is TGTGCCAGCAGTGAACAGGTTCTGGACGGCTACACCTTC.

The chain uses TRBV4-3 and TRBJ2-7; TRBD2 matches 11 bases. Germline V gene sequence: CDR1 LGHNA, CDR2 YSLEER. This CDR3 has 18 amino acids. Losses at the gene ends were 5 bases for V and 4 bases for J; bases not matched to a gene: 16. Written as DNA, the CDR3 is TGCGCCAGCAGCAGGAAGACCGGGACTAGCGGTCTCGAATACGAGCAGTACTTC. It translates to CASSRKTGTSGLEYEQYF.

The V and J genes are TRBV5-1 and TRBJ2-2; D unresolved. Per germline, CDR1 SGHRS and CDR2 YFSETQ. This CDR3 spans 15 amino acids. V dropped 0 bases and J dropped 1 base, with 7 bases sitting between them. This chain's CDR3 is CASSLGWVNTGELFF. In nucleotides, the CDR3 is TGCGCCAGCAGCTTGGGATGGGTGAACACCGGGGAGCTGTTTTTT.

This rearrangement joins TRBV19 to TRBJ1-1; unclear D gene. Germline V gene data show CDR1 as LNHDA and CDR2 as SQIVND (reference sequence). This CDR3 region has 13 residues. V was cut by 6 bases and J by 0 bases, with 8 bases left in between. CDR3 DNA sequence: TGTGCCAGTAGCGACCGTATGAACACTGAAGCTTTCTTT. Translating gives CASSDRMNTEAFF. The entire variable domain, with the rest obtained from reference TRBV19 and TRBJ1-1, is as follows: DGGITQSPKYLFRKEGQNVTLSCEQNLNHDAMYWYRQDPGQGLRLIYYSQIVNDFQKGDIAEGYSVSREKKESFPLTVTSAQKNPTAFYLCASSDRMNTEAFFGQGTRLTVV.

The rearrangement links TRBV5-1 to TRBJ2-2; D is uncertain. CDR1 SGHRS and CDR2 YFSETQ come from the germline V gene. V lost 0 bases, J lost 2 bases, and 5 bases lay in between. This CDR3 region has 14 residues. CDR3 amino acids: CASSLVRNTGELFF. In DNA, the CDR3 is TGCGCCAGCAGCTTGGTCAGAAACACCGGGGAGCTGTTTTTT.

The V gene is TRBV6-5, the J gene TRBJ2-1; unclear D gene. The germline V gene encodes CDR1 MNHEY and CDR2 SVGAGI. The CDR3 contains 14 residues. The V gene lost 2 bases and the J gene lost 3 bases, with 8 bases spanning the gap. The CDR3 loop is CASSYDPNYNEQFF. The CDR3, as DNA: TGTGCCAGCAGTTACGATCCGAACTACAATGAGCAGTTCTTC.

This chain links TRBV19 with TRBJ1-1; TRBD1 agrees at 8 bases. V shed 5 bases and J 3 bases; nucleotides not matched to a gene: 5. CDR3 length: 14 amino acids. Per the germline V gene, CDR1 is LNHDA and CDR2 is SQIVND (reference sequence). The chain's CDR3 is CASSAGGADTEAFF. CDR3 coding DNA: TGTGCCAGTAGTGCAGGGGGCGCGGACACTGAAGCTTTCTTT.

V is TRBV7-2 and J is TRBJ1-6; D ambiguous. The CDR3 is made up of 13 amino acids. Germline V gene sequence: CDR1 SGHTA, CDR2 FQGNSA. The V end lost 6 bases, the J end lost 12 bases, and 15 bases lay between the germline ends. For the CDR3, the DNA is TGTGCCAGCAGGTATCCGCCCCTGGAACCCCTCCACTTT. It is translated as CASRYPPLEPLHF. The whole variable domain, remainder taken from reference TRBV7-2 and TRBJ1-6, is GAGVSQSPSNKVTEKGKDVELRCDPISGHTALYWYRQSLGQGLEFLIYFQGNSAPDKSGLPSDRFSAERTGGSVSTLTIQRTQQEDSAVYLCASRYPPLEPLHFGNGTRLTVT.

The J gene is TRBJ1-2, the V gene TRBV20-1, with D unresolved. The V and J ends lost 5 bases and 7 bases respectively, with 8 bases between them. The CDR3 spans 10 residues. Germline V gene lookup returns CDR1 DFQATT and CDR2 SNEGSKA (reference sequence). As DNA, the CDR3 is TGCAGTGCTCGACCCGCTGGCTACACCTTC. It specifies CSARPAGYTF.

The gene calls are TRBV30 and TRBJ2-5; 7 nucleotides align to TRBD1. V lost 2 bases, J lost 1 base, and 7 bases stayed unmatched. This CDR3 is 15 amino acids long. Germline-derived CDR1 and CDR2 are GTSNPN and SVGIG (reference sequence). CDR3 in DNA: TGTGCCTGGAGTAGGGCAGGGGGATTCCAAGAGACCCAGTACTTC. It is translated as CAWSRAGGFQETQYF.

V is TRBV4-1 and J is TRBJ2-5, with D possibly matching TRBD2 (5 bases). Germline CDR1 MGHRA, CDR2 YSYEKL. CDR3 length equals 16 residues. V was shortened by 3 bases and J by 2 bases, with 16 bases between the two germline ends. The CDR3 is CASSQPSGNLQETQYF. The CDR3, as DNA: TGCGCCAGCAGCCAGCCTTCCGGGAATCTTCAAGAGACCCAGTACTTC.